Listed here are 11 T cell receptor beta chains from one sample, sequenced in a study of blood T cell repertoires in COVID-19. The protocol was immunoSEQ multiplex PCR, while the TCRdb copy is restricted to in-frame clones and leaves out a portion. The repertoire includes hundreds of thousands of clones, less than 90% of them detected once, and 1% sits in the top ten. The sample taken for sequencing was PBMCs or T cells enriched from blood (not recorded which). The source is a woman in her twenties or thirties who had recovered from COVID-19.

The sample holds one count of this clone. This sequence joins TRBV19 and TRBJ2-5; the D gene is possibly TRBD1 (6 bases). Trimming stripped 9 bases from V and 2 bases from J, with 19 bases between. The germline V gene has CDR1 LNHDA and CDR2 SQIVND (reference sequence). CDR3 size: 15 residues. The CDR3 region has the DNA TGTGCCAGGGACAACAGGGAGTACTTACAAGAGACCCAGTACTTC. Residues: CARDNREYLQETQYF.

The rearrangement joins TRBV27 to TRBJ1-1; perhaps TRBD1 as D (5 bases). The CDR3 is 14 residues long. CDR1 is MNHEY, CDR2 SMNVEV, per germline (reference sequence). Trimming shortened V by 2 bases and J by 4 bases, and 11 bases separated the two germline ends. CDR3 coding DNA: TGTGCCAGCAGTTTAGTCAGGGTCTCCACTGAAGCTTTCTTT. This sequence encodes CASSLVRVSTEAFF.

The V and J genes are TRBV7-8 and TRBJ2-7; 12 bases fit TRBD2. Germline V gene sequence: CDR1 SGHVS, CDR2 FQNEAQ. After removal of 4 bases from V and 0 bases from J, the junction contained 4 bases not matched to a gene. There are 16 residues in the CDR3. The CDR3 coding sequence is TGTGCCAGCAGCTCTACTAGCGGGGGGACCTCCTACGAGCAGTACTTC. Protein sequence: CASSSTSGGTSYEQYF.

The chain uses TRBV21-1 and TRBJ2-7; the D call of TRBD2 is as the table states it, not checked on the DNA. TRBV21-1 is designated a pseudogene. The CDR3 loop spans 18 amino acids. CDR3 sequence reads: CASSKEGTSGKNPYEQYF. CDR3 in DNA: TGTGCCAGCAGCAAAGAAGGGACTAGCGGAAAAAATCCCTACGAGCAGTACTTC.

This rearrangement joins TRBV19 to TRBJ1-5; no firm D call. V lost 10 bases, J lost 0 bases, and 16 bases lay in between. This CDR3 is 15 amino acids long. Germline V CDR1 and CDR2: LNHDA, SQIVND (reference sequence). For the CDR3, the DNA is TGTGCCACCCGCTCGGGTGTTGGTAGCAATCAGCCCCAGCATTTT. Translated, it gives CATRSGVGSNQPQHF. Using reference TRBV19 and TRBJ1-5 for the parts outside the CDR3, the full variable domain is DGGITQSPKYLFRKEGQNVTLSCEQNLNHDAMYWYRQDPGQGLRLIYYSQIVNDFQKGDIAEGYSVSREKKESFPLTVTSAQKNPTAFYLCATRSGVGSNQPQHFGDGTRLSIL.

This clone was seen a handful of times. The chain has TRBV28 and TRBJ1-1; D may be TRBD1 (5 bases). Germline V gives CDR1 MDHEN, CDR2 SYDVKM. The CDR3 sequence is 14 residues long. V lost 7 bases and J lost 4, with 16 bases in between. The CDR3 reads CASNPGGAGTEAFF. The CDR3, as DNA: TGTGCCAGCAACCCGGGAGGGGCGGGCACTGAAGCTTTCTTT.

This clone is a singleton in its sample. The chain recombines TRBV19 with TRBJ1-1; 12 nucleotides agree with TRBD1. V lost 6 bases and J lost 2; bases outside the gene matches: 10. The CDR3 is made up of 17 amino acids. The germline CDR1 and CDR2 sequences are LNHDA and SQIVND (reference sequence). CDR3 bases: TGTGCCAGTAGCGATCACCGGGACAGGGGGCTTAACACTGAAGCTTTCTTT. This translates into CASSDHRDRGLNTEAFF.

This rearrangement joins TRBV7-9 to TRBJ1-3, with D possibly TRBD1 on 6 matching bases. CDR3 length equals 16 residues. The ends were cut back, 1 base at V and 2 bases at J, with 12 bases in the middle. CDR1 and CDR2 from the germline V gene are SEHNR and FQNEAQ (reference sequence). In nucleotides, the CDR3 is TGTGCCAGCAGCTTAGAACAGGGAGCAGCTGGAAACACCATATATTTT. Amino acids: CASSLEQGAAGNTIYF.

This CDR3 is CASTQNRGEQYF. For the CDR3, the DNA is TGTGCCAGCACCCAGAACAGGGGCGAGCAGTACTTC. V is TRBV28 and J is TRBJ2-7; 7 bases map to TRBD1. Trimming at V came to 7 bases and at J to 6 bases, leaving 6 bases not matched to a gene. The CDR3 length is 12 residues. Per the germline V gene, CDR1 is MDHEN and CDR2 is SYDVKM.

The chain combines TRBV28 with TRBJ1-5, with D uncertain. Per the germline V gene, CDR1 is MDHEN and CDR2 is SYDVKM. Trimming stripped 4 bases from V and 0 bases from J, with 13 bases between. The CDR3 sequence is 16 residues long. CDR3 region: CASSSPREVSNQPQHF. The DNA of the CDR3 is TGTGCCAGCAGTTCCCCCCGGGAGGTTAGCAATCAGCCCCAGCATTTT.

The chain is built from TRBV7-8 and TRBJ1-6, with 10 nucleotides matching TRBD1. The V segment lost 5 bases and the J segment 8 bases; nucleotides outside the gene matches: 12. In germline, CDR1 is SGHVS, CDR2 FQNEAQ. The CDR3 is made up of 17 amino acids. CDR3 bases: TGTGCCAGCAGCCCCATTGCGAGGACAGGGGGTGATTCACCCCTCCACTTT. Translation gives CASSPIARTGGDSPLHF. The whole variable domain, remainder taken from reference TRBV7-8 and TRBJ1-6, is GAGVSQSPRYKVAKRGQDVALRCDPISGHVSLFWYQQALGQGPEFLTYFQNEAQLDKSGLPSDRFFAERPEGSVSTLKIQRTQQEDSAVYLCASSPIARTGGDSPLHFGNGTRLTVT.